A selection of T cell receptor beta chains follows, all from one sample in a study of blood T cell repertoires in COVID-19. Some clones are missing from TCRdb's copy, which holds only in-frame ones; the method was immunoSEQ multiplex PCR. The sample contains 150,000 or so clones, almost 85% of which appear only once. The sequencing input was peripheral blood. Every receptor here comes from a man between 18 and 29 years old with active or convalescent COVID-19. Each CDR3 is given with its conserved first and last residue. Each record gives: D gene, clone size, V gene, CDR3 length, J gene, CDR3 protein, CDR3 DNA. A D gene is named only where the DNA matches it firmly. Some rows mark clone size as missing; the rest say once, few, many or name a class of expanded clone.

NA,NA,TRBV6-5,15,TRBJ2-2,CASSYGRAGPGELFF,TGTGCCAGCAGTTACGGACGGGCGGGTCCCGGGGAGCTGTTTTTT
NA,NA,TRBV9,15,TRBJ2-1,CASSVGSSTYNEQFF,TGTGCCAGCAGCGTAGGGAGCTCCACCTACAATGAGCAGTTCTTC
TRBD2,NA,TRBV3-1/TRBV3-2,15,TRBJ2-7,CASRGINSGGNEQYF,TGTGCCAGCAGAGGGATAAATAGCGGGGGGAACGAGCAGTACTTC
TRBD1,NA,TRBV29-1,15,TRBJ1-4,CSVEGTAATNEKLFF,TGCAGCGTTGAGGGGACAGCTGCAACTAATGAAAAACTGTTTTTT
TRBD1,NA,TRBV4-1,16,TRBJ2-3,CASSTGQVVGTDTQYF,TGCGCCAGCAGCACGGGACAGGTGGTGGGCACAGATACGCAGTATTTT
TRBD1,NA,TRBV6-5,15,TRBJ1-2,CASSSLTGGDYGYTF,TGTGCCAGCAGTTCCTTGACAGGGGGGGACTATGGCTACACCTTC
NA,few,TRBV18,15,TRBJ2-1,CASSPSRDSINEQFF,TGTGCCAGCTCCCCGTCGCGGGACAGCATTAATGAGCAGTTCTTC
NA,NA,TRBV11-2,15,TRBJ2-7,CASSLGQGLSYEQYF,TGTGCCAGCAGCTTAGGGCAGGGCCTCTCCTACGAGCAGTACTTC
TRBD1,NA,TRBV7-2,18,TRBJ2-1,CASSRGQGDWGSYNEQFF,TGTGCCAGCAGCCGGGGACAGGGGGATTGGGGCTCCTACAATGAGCAGTTCTTC
TRBD1,NA,TRBV27,16,TRBJ1-5,CASSAYSRGRRQPQHF,TGTGCCAGCAGTGCGTATAGCAGGGGGCGGAGGCAGCCCCAGCATTTT
TRBD1,NA,TRBV11-2,15,TRBJ1-1,CASSFRQGGNTEAFF,TGTGCCAGCAGCTTCAGACAGGGGGGGAACACTGAAGCTTTCTTT
NA,NA,TRBV6-1,14,TRBJ1-2,CASSEALGDYGYTF,TGTGCCAGCAGTGAAGCGCTAGGGGACTATGGCTACACCTTC
TRBD2,NA,TRBV9,15,TRBJ2-7,CASSSGLAGPYEQYF,TGTGCCAGCAGCTCCGGACTAGCGGGACCCTACGAGCAGTACTTC
NA,NA,TRBV6-5,14,TRBJ2-5,CASSYARFRETQYF,TGTGCCAGCAGTTACGCGCGGTTCCGGGAGACCCAGTACTTC
NA,NA,TRBV7-8,14,TRBJ2-7,CASSSMGGQYEQYF,TGTGCCAGCAGCTCGATGGGGGGTCAATACGAGCAGTACTTC